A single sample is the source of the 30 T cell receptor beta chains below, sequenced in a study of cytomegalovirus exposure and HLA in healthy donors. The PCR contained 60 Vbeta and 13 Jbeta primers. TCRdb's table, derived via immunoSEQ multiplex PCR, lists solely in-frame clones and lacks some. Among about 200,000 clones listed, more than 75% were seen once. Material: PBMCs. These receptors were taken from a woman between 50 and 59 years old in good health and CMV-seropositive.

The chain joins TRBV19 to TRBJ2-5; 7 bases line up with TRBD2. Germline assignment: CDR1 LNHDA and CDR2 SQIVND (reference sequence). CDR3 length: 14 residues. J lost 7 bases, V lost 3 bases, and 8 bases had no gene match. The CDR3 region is CASSIGGRGGTQYF. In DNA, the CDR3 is TGTGCCAGTAGTATTGGAGGGAGGGGAGGGACCCAGTACTTC.

The CDR3 region is CASSIPGTVVYGYTF. The DNA for the CDR3 is TGTGCCAGTAGTATCCCCGGGACAGTCGTGTATGGCTACACCTTC. V usage is TRBV19 and J usage is TRBJ1-2, with 7 bases identical to TRBD1. The J segment lost 5 bases and the V segment lost 3 bases, leaving 9 bases of the junction unmatched. CDR3 length: 15 residues. CDR1 LNHDA and CDR2 SQIVND come from the germline V gene (reference sequence).

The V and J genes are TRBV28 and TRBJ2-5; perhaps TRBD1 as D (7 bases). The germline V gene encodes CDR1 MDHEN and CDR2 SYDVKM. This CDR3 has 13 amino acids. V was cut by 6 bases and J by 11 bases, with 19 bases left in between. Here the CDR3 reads CASRRQGSGEQYF. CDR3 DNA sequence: TGTGCCAGCAGAAGACAGGGCTCGGGGGAGCAGTACTTC.

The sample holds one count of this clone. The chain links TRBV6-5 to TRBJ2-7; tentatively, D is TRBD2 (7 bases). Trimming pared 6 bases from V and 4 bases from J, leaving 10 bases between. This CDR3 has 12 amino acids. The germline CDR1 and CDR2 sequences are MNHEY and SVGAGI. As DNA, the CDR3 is TGTGCCAGCAGCCGGGGGGCATACGAGCAGTACTTC. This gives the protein CASSRGAYEQYF.

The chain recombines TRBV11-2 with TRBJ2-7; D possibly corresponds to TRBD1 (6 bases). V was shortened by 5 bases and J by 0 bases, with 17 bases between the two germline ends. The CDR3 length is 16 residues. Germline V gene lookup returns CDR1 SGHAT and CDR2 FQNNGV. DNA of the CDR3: TGTGCCAGCAGCCCAGAGGGACATAAGAGCTCCTACGAGCAGTACTTC. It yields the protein CASSPEGHKSSYEQYF.

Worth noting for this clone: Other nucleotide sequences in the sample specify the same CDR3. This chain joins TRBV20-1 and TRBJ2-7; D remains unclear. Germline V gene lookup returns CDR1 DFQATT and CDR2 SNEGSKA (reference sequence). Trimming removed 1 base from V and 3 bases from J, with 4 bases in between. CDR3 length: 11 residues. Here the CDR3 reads CSARADYEQYF. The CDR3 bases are TGCAGTGCTAGAGCAGACTACGAGCAGTACTTC.

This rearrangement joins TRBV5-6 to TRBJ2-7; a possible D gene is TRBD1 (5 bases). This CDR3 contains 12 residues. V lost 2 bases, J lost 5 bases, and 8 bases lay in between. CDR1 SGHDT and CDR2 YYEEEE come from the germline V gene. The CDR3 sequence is CASSFTRDEQYF. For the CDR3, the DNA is TGTGCCAGCAGCTTCACCAGGGACGAGCAGTACTTC.

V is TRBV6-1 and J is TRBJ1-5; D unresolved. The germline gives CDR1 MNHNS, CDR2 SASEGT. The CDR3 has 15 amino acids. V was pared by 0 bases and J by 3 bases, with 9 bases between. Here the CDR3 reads CASSEAPGSNQPQHF. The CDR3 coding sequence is TGTGCCAGCAGTGAAGCCCCCGGGTCCAATCAGCCCCAGCATTTT.

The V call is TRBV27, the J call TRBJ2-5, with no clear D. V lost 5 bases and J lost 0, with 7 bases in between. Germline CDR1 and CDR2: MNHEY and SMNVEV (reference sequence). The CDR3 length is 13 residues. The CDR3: CASSGRYQETQYF. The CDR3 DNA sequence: TGTGCCAGCAGTGGCAGGTACCAAGAGACCCAGTACTTC.

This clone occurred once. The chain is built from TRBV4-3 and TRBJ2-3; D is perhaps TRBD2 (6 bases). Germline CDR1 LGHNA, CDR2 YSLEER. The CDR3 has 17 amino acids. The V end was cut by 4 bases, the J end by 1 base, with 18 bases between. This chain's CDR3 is CASSPSGDSLGTDTQYF. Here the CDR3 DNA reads TGCGCCAGCAGCCCTAGTGGGGACTCCTTAGGCACAGATACGCAGTATTTT.

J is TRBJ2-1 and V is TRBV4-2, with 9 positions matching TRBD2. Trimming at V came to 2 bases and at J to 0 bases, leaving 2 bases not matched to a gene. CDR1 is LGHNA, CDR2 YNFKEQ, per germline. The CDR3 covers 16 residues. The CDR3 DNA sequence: TGTGCCAGCAGCCAACTAGCGGGGAGCTCCTACAATGAGCAGTTCTTC. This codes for CASSQLAGSSYNEQFF.

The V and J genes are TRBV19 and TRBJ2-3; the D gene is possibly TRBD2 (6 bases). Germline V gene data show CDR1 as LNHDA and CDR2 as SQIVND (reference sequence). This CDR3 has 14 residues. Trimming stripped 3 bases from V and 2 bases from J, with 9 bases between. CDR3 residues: CASSIGGYTDTQYF. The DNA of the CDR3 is TGTGCCAGTAGTATCGGAGGGTACACAGATACGCAGTATTTT.

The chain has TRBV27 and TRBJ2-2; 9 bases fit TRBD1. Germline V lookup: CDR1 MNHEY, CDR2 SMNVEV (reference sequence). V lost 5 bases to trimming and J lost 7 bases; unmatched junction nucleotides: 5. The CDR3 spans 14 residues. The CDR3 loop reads CASSPGQGIGELFF. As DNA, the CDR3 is TGTGCCAGCAGTCCGGGACAGGGTATCGGGGAGCTGTTTTTT.

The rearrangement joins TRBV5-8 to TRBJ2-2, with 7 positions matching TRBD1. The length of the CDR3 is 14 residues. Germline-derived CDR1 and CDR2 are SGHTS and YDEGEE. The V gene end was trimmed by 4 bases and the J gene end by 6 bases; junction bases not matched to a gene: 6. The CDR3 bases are TGTGCCAGCAGCCGAGGACAGGTTTCCGGGGAGCTGTTTTTT. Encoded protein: CASSRGQVSGELFF.

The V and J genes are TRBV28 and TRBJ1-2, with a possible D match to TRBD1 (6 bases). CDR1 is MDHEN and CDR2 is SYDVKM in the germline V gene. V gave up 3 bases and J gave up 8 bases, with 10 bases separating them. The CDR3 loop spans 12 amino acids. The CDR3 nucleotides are TGTGCCAGCAGTTTCACAGGGATCGGCTACACCTTC. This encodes CASSFTGIGYTF.

In nucleotides, the CDR3 is TGCGCCAGCAGCTCCCCGGGACTAGCAGTATCTGGGGCCAACGTCCTGACTTTC. This codes for CASSSPGLAVSGANVLTF. This rearrangement joins TRBV5-1 to TRBJ2-6, with 9 bases aligning to TRBD2. This CDR3 has 18 amino acids. The germline gives CDR1 SGHRS, CDR2 YFSETQ. Losses at the gene ends were 3 bases for V and 1 base for J; bases not matched to a gene: 8. The whole variable domain, filled in from reference TRBV5-1 and TRBJ2-6, reads KAGVTQTPRYLIKTRGQQVTLSCSPISGHRSVSWYQQTPGQGLQFLFEYFSETQRNKGNFPGRFSGRQFSNSRSEMNVSTLELGDSALYLCASSSPGLAVSGANVLTFGAGSRLTVL.

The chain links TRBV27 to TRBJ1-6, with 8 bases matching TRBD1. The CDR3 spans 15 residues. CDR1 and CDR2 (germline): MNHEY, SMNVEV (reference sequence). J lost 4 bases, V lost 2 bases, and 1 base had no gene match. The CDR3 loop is CASSLGTGYNSPLHF. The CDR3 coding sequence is TGTGCCAGCAGTTTAGGGACAGGTTATAATTCACCCCTCCACTTT.

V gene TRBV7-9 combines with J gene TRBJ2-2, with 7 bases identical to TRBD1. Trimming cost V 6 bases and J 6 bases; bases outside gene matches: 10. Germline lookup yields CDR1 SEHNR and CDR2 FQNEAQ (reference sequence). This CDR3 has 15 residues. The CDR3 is CASSSLTGYPGELFF. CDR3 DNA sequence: TGTGCCAGCAGTTCCTTGACAGGGTACCCCGGGGAGCTGTTTTTT.

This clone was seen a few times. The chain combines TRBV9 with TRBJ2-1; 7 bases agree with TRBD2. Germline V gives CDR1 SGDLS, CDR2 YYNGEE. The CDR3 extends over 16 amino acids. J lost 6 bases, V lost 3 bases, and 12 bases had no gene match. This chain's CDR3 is CASSAGGGSGGNEQFF. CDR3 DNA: TGTGCCAGCAGCGCCGGGGGAGGGAGTGGAGGCAATGAGCAGTTCTTC.

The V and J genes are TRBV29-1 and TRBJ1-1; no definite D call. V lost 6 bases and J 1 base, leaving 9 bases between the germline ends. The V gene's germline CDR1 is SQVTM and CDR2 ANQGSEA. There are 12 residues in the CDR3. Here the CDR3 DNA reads TGCAGCGTGAGGATATCGAACACTGAAGCTTTCTTT. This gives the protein CSVRISNTEAFF.

The CDR3 DNA follows: TGTGCCAGCAGCTTAGAGAGAATGGGGGACTCGAAAGATGAGCAGTTCTTC. Translated, it gives CASSLERMGDSKDEQFF. The chain is built from TRBV11-3 and TRBJ2-1; weak D call: TRBD2 (6 bases). Trimming took off 0 bases at V and 8 bases at J, with 20 bases between the two ends. Germline V gene sequence: CDR1 SGHNT, CDR2 YENEEA. The CDR3 runs to 17 residues.

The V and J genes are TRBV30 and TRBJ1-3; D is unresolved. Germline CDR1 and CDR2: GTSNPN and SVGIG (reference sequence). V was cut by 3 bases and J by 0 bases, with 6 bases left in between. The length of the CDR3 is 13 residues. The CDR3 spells CAWRLSSGNTIYF. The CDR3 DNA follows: TGTGCCTGGAGGCTGAGCTCTGGAAACACCATATATTTT.

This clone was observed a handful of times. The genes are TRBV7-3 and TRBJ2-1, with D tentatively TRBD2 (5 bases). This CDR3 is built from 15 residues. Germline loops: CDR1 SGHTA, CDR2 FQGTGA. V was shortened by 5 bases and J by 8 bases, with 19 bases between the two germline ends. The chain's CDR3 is CASSVRGLPIDEQFF. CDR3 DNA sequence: TGTGCCAGCAGCGTAAGAGGACTCCCGATAGATGAGCAGTTCTTC.

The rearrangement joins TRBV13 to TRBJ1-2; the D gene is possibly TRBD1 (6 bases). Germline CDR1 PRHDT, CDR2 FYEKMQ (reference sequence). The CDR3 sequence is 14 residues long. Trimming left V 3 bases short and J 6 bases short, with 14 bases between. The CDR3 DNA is TGTGCCAGCAGCTTGGACAGTGGGGTCGATGGCTACACCTTC. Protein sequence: CASSLDSGVDGYTF.

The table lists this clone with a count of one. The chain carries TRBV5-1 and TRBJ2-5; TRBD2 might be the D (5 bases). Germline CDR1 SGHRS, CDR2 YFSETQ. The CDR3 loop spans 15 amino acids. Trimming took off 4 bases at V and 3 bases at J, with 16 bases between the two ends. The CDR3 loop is CASSQVGDREETQYF. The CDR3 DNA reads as TGCGCCAGCAGCCAGGTGGGAGACCGCGAAGAGACCCAGTACTTC.

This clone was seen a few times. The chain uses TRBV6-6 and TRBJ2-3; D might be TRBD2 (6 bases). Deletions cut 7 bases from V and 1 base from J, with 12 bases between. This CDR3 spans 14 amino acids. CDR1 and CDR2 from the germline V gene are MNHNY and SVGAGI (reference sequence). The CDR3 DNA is TGTGCCAGCACCCCGGGACTTCGCACAGATACGCAGTATTTT. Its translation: CASTPGLRTDTQYF.

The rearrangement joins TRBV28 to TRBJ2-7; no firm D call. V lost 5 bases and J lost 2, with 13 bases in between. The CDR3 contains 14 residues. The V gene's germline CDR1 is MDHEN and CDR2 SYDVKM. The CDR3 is CASSPPQWPYEQYF. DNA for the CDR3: TGTGCCAGCAGTCCCCCTCAGTGGCCCTACGAGCAGTACTTC.

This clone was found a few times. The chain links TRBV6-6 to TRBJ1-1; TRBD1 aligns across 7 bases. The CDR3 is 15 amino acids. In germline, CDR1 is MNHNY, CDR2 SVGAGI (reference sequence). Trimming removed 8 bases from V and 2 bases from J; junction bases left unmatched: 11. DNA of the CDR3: TGTGCCAGCTCCCCCGGGGCAGGGGGAAACACTGAAGCTTTCTTT. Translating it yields CASSPGAGGNTEAFF.

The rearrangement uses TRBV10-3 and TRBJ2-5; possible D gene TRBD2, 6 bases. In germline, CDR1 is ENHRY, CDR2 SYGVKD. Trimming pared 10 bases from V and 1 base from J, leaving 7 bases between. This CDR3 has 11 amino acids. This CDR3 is CATGGQETQYF. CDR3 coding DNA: TGTGCCACCGGGGGCCAAGAGACCCAGTACTTC.

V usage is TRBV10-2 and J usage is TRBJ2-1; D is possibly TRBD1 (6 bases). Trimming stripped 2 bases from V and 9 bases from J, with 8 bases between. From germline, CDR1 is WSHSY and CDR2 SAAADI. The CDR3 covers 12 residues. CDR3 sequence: CASSESRGEQFF. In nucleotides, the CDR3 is TGCGCCAGCAGTGAGAGCAGGGGTGAGCAGTTCTTC.